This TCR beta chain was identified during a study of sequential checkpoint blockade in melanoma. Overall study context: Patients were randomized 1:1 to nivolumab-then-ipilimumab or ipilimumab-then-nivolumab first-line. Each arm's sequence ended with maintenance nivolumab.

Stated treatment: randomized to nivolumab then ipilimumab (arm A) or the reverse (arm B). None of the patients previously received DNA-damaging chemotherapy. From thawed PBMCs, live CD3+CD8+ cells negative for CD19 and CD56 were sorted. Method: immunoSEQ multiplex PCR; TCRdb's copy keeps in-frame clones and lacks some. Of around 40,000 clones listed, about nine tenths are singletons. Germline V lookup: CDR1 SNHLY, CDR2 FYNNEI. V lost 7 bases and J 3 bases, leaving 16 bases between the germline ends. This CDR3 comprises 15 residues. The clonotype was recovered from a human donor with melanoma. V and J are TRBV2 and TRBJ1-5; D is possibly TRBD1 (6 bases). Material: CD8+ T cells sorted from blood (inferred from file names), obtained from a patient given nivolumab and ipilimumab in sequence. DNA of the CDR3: TGTGCCAGCAATTCCCGGGACACCCCCAATCAGCCCCAGCATTTT. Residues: CASNSRDTPNQPQHF.